Shown below are 31 T cell receptor beta chains from a single sample sequenced in a study of memory CD4+ T cells and cytomegalovirus serostatus. Single viable CD3+CD4+CD8-CD45RO+ cells were sorted as the memory CD4+ T cells. The data were produced by immunoSEQ multiplex PCR, yet TCRdb's version contains in-frame clones alone and is incomplete. The sample contains some 45,000 clones, 74% of which appear only once. What was sequenced was memory CD4+ T cells from blood. These TCRs come from an adult in good health and CMV-seropositive.

The rearrangement joins TRBV7-2 to TRBJ1-5; TRBD1 matches at 7 bases. The length of the CDR3 is 16 residues. Trimming took 5 bases from V and 7 from J; bases not matched to a gene: 14. The V gene's germline CDR1 is SGHTA and CDR2 FQGNSA. The CDR3 sequence is CASSPSGRGGKQPQHF. The CDR3 DNA sequence: TGTGCCAGCAGCCCCTCTGGCAGGGGGGGGAAACAGCCCCAGCATTTT.

CDR3 coding DNA: TGCGCCAGCAGCTTTATTTTTGGGGAGTTTAGCTATGGCTACACCTTC. Translation gives CASSFIFGEFSYGYTF. The chain joins TRBV5-1 to TRBJ1-2; D uncertain. This CDR3 is 16 amino acids long. Deletions cut 2 bases from V and 4 bases from J, with 18 bases between. The germline V gene encodes CDR1 SGHRS and CDR2 YFSETQ.

The chain uses TRBV6-6 and TRBJ1-6; D uncertain. V dropped 2 bases and J dropped 9 bases, with 14 bases sitting between them. The germline V gene encodes CDR1 MNHNY and CDR2 SVGAGI (reference sequence). CDR3 length: 15 amino acids. The CDR3 reads CASSYGVALGSPLHF. The CDR3, as DNA: TGTGCCAGCAGTTACGGGGTTGCCTTGGGTTCACCCCTCCACTTT.

In this sample, this clone turned up a few times. The chain carries TRBV21-1 and TRBJ1-1. TRBV21-1 is reported as a pseudogene. This CDR3 spans 14 amino acids. The CDR3 here is CASSLGGSRTEAFF. CDR3 nucleotide sequence: TGTGCCAGCTCCTTGGGGGGGTCTAGGACTGAAGCTTTCTTT.

The J gene is TRBJ2-3, the V gene TRBV7-9; D call uncertain. CDR1 SEHNR and CDR2 FQNEAQ come from the germline V gene (reference sequence). The CDR3 has 16 amino acids. With 2 bases removed from V and 0 bases from J, the gap between germline ends came to 12 bases. The CDR3 is CASSLSRTLSTDTQYF. The CDR3 region has the DNA TGTGCCAGCAGCTTATCCCGAACACTTAGCACAGATACGCAGTATTTT.

This rearrangement joins TRBV10-3 to TRBJ2-6, with D unclear. In germline, CDR1 is ENHRY, CDR2 SYGVKD. The CDR3 is made up of 13 amino acids. Between the trimmed V and J ends, which lost 5 bases and 0 bases, there was a span of 2 bases. The CDR3 reads CAISPSGANVLTF. For the CDR3, the DNA is TGTGCCATCAGTCCCTCTGGGGCCAACGTCCTGACTTTC.

V and J are TRBV11-3 and TRBJ2-2, with D uncertain. Germline CDR1 reads SGHNT; CDR2 reads YENEEA. The CDR3 loop spans 17 amino acids. V lost 0 bases, J lost 1 base, and 12 bases lay in between. CDR3 in amino acids: CASSLDFSAENTGELFF. The CDR3 region has the DNA TGTGCCAGCAGCTTAGACTTCTCGGCCGAGAACACCGGGGAGCTGTTTTTT.

The chain carries TRBV11-3 and TRBJ2-5, with TRBD2 as a possible D gene (6 bases). This CDR3 spans 13 amino acids. The V gene lost 1 base and the J gene lost 3 bases, with 6 bases spanning the gap. Germline-derived CDR1 and CDR2 are SGHNT and YENEEA. The CDR3 sequence: CASSLGGEETQYF. CDR3 bases: TGTGCCAGCAGCTTAGGCGGGGAAGAGACCCAGTACTTC.

The chain joins TRBV7-2 to TRBJ2-7; 9 positions match TRBD2. Germline V gene data show CDR1 as SGHTA and CDR2 as FQGNSA. The V gene end was trimmed by 8 bases and the J gene end by 2 bases; junction bases not matched to a gene: 7. CDR3 length: 14 residues. This chain's CDR3 is CASGISGGTYEQYF. CDR3 nucleotide sequence: TGTGCCAGCGGAATTAGCGGGGGCACCTACGAGCAGTACTTC.

This rearrangement joins TRBV7-2 to TRBJ1-2; D gene uncertain. CDR1 is SGHTA, CDR2 FQGNSA, per germline. V gave up 0 bases and J gave up 4 bases, with 6 bases separating them. The CDR3 has 13 amino acids. The CDR3 is CASSLAAGYGYTF. The CDR3 nucleotides are TGTGCCAGCAGCTTAGCTGCCGGCTATGGCTACACCTTC.

This clone came up once. The chain employs TRBV7-2 and TRBJ2-1; D is perhaps TRBD2 (7 bases). The V gene's germline CDR1 is SGHTA and CDR2 FQGNSA. This CDR3 contains 15 residues. The ends were cut back, 5 bases at V and 10 bases at J, with 21 bases in the middle. The CDR3 sequence: CASSGGGALSNEQFF. CDR3 bases: TGTGCCAGCAGCGGAGGGGGGGCCTTAAGCAACGAGCAGTTCTTC.

This clone was observed a handful of times. The J gene is TRBJ1-5, the V gene TRBV19; D is uncertain. The CDR3 is 17 residues long. The ends were cut back, 1 base at V and 4 bases at J, with 17 bases in the middle. Germline lookup yields CDR1 LNHDA and CDR2 SQIVND (reference sequence). The CDR3 loop reads CASSIGLGQSENQPQHF. The CDR3 DNA reads TGTGCCAGTAGTATAGGTTTAGGGCAGAGTGAGAATCAGCCCCAGCATTTT.

This clone was recorded many times. This chain links TRBV4-3 with TRBJ1-1; D is undetermined. The CDR3 has 14 residues. Looked up from germline, CDR1 is LGHNA and CDR2 is YSLEER. V was clipped by 0 bases and J by 1 base, with 6 bases between them. The CDR3 sequence is CASSQDRGNTEAFF. In DNA form, the CDR3 reads TGCGCCAGCAGCCAAGACCGGGGGAACACTGAAGCTTTCTTT.

The V gene is TRBV7-2, the J gene TRBJ2-1; possible D gene TRBD1, 5 bases. This CDR3 has 14 amino acids. The germline gives CDR1 SGHTA, CDR2 FQGNSA. V was pared by 1 base and J by 6 bases, with 10 bases between. The CDR3 region is CASSLVGRSNEQFF. The CDR3 bases are TGTGCCAGCAGCTTAGTGGGGCGGAGCAATGAGCAGTTCTTC.

The rearrangement uses TRBV7-9 and TRBJ2-3; 9 bases are a match to TRBD2. CDR3 length: 15 residues. With V trimmed by 4 bases and J by 4 bases, 6 bases remained unmatched. Germline loops: CDR1 SEHNR, CDR2 FQNEAQ (reference sequence). This CDR3 is CASSSPSGVADTQYF. DNA of the CDR3: TGTGCCAGCAGCTCCCCTAGCGGGGTCGCAGATACGCAGTATTTT.

The chain links TRBV7-8 to TRBJ1-2; tentatively, D is TRBD1 (5 bases). The germline V gene encodes CDR1 SGHVS and CDR2 FQNEAQ. The CDR3 totals 14 residues. V lost 1 base and J 5 bases, leaving 11 bases between the germline ends. The DNA for the CDR3 is TGTGCCAGCAGCTTAGGCAGGGCGGGGTATGGCTACACCTTC. This translates into CASSLGRAGYGYTF.

This clone has only a few counts. The genes are TRBV4-2 and TRBJ1-4, with 9 bases aligning to TRBD1. J gave up 4 bases and V 5 bases, and 5 bases lay outside the gene matches. This CDR3 region has 15 residues. The germline gives CDR1 LGHNA, CDR2 YNFKEQ. Here the CDR3 reads CASSGLGQGNEKLFF. In nucleotides, the CDR3 is TGTGCCAGCAGCGGATTGGGACAGGGTAATGAAAAACTGTTTTTT.

The rearrangement joins TRBV7-3 to TRBJ2-2, with D uncertain. Germline CDR1 SGHTA, CDR2 FQGTGA. CDR3 length: 15 amino acids. V lost 2 bases to trimming and J lost 1 base, with 8 bases between them. CDR3 loop: CASSLLAENTGELFF. For the CDR3, the DNA is TGTGCCAGCAGCTTATTGGCTGAGAACACCGGGGAGCTGTTTTTT.

J is TRBJ2-5 and V is TRBV15, with 8 bases lining up with TRBD2. Germline-derived CDR1 and CDR2 are LNHNV and YYDKDF (reference sequence). The ends lost 4 bases at V and 0 bases at J; junction bases unmatched: 4. The CDR3 length is 15 residues. Here the CDR3 DNA reads TGTGCCACCAGCAAGGAGCGGGGGTACCAAGAGACCCAGTACTTC. Protein product: CATSKERGYQETQYF.

This chain connects TRBV5-6 to TRBJ1-5, with D unresolved. Germline loops: CDR1 SGHDT, CDR2 YYEEEE. V gave up 4 bases and J gave up 7 bases, with 12 bases separating them. CDR3 length: 13 residues. The CDR3 bases are TGTGCCAGCAGCCAAGGTAGCCGCCAGCCCCAGCATTTT. Amino acid sequence: CASSQGSRQPQHF.

This chain connects TRBV6-5 to TRBJ1-4; TRBD1 might be the D (6 bases). The V end lost 6 bases, the J end lost 5 bases, and 13 bases lay between the germline ends. Germline assignment: CDR1 MNHEY and CDR2 SVGAGI. The CDR3 is 14 residues long. The CDR3 reads CASRPDSWNEKLFF. For the CDR3, the DNA is TGTGCCAGCAGACCGGACAGCTGGAATGAAAAACTGTTTTTT.

The chain employs TRBV4-3 and TRBJ2-5, with D possibly TRBD1 on 5 matching bases. Germline V gene data show CDR1 as LGHNA and CDR2 as YSLEER. The CDR3 is 13 amino acids. V was trimmed by 1 base and J by 4 bases, leaving 7 bases between them. The CDR3 nucleotides read TGCGCCAGCAGCCAAGGGCAGGGAGAGACCCAGTACTTC. Translated: CASSQGQGETQYF.

This clone was recorded a few times. The sample holds other DNA sequences that translate to the same CDR3. The DNA of the CDR3 is TGTGCCAGTAGTATTAGCACAGGGGGCAATCAGCCCCAGCATTTT. Its protein product is CASSISTGGNQPQHF. The chain combines TRBV19 with TRBJ1-5; 7 bases are a match to TRBD1. V gave up 3 bases and J gave up 2 bases; unmatched junction bases: 4. From germline, CDR1 is LNHDA and CDR2 SQIVND (reference sequence). The CDR3 consists of 15 residues.

This clone has a handful of counts. The chain joins TRBV29-1 to TRBJ1-2; no reliable D call. CDR1 SQVTM and CDR2 ANQGSEA come from the germline V gene. V gave up 8 bases and J gave up 2 bases, with 9 bases separating them. This CDR3 comprises 11 residues. As DNA, the CDR3 is TGCAGCTCAACAGAGAACTATGGCTACACCTTC. This encodes CSSTENYGYTF.

CDR3 loop: CASSRLPGRTNTEAFF. The CDR3 region has the DNA TGTGCCAGCAGCAGATTACCAGGGCGGACGAACACTGAAGCTTTCTTT. The chain uses TRBV7-8 and TRBJ1-1, with D possibly TRBD1 on 5 matching bases. Looked up from germline, CDR1 is SGHVS and CDR2 is FQNEAQ. The CDR3 length is 16 residues. Trimming left V 5 bases short and J 1 base short, with 17 bases between. The variable domain in full, completed from reference TRBV7-8 and TRBJ1-1, reads GAGVSQSPRYKVAKRGQDVALRCDPISGHVSLFWYQQALGQGPEFLTYFQNEAQLDKSGLPSDRFFAERPEGSVSTLKIQRTQQEDSAVYLCASSRLPGRTNTEAFFGQGTRLTVV.

The chain recombines TRBV28 with TRBJ2-7; 8 nucleotides line up with TRBD2. The CDR3 loop spans 14 amino acids. Germline CDR1 MDHEN, CDR2 SYDVKM. J gave up 6 bases and V 2 bases, and 6 bases lay outside the gene matches. The CDR3 bases are TGTGCCAGCAGTTTAAGCGGGACTAGACGCGAGCAGTACTTC. This encodes CASSLSGTRREQYF.

The chain couples TRBV7-9 to TRBJ1-4; D ambiguous. Germline-derived CDR1 and CDR2 are SEHNR and FQNEAQ (reference sequence). The CDR3 totals 15 residues. The V end lost 5 bases, the J end lost 5 bases, and 15 bases lay between the germline ends. In DNA form, the CDR3 reads TGTGCCAGCAGCGACCGACCCCTGGCGAATGAAAAACTGTTTTTT. Protein: CASSDRPLANEKLFF.

Comments on this clone: Other DNA sequences in this sample translate to the same CDR3. The CDR3 DNA follows: TGCGCCAGTTCTTTCGGGGGAGACACCGGGGAGCTGTTTTTT. It translates to CASSFGGDTGELFF. The chain recombines TRBV5-1 with TRBJ2-2; tentatively, D is TRBD2 (6 bases). Trimming cost V 8 bases and J 3 bases, with 14 bases left between them. Germline V lookup: CDR1 SGHRS, CDR2 YFSETQ. There are 14 residues in the CDR3.

This clone was counted a few times. In nucleotides, the CDR3 is TGTGCCACCAGCAGGGACAGTGCTGGAAACACCATATATTTT. This gives the protein CATSRDSAGNTIYF. The gene calls are TRBV15 and TRBJ1-3; TRBD1 is a possible D gene (6 bases). The CDR3 extends over 14 amino acids. With 3 bases removed from V and 2 bases from J, the gap between germline ends came to 8 bases. Per germline, CDR1 LNHNV and CDR2 YYDKDF (reference sequence).

This clone was recorded a few times. V usage is TRBV6-1 and J usage is TRBJ2-7; D is undetermined. Trimming pared 4 bases from V and 3 bases from J, leaving 7 bases between. The CDR3 consists of 12 residues. Germline CDR1 and CDR2: MNHNS and SASEGT. The CDR3 region is CASSVQIYEQYF. The CDR3 DNA sequence: TGTGCCAGCAGTGTACAAATCTACGAGCAGTACTTC.

The chain uses TRBV7-2 and TRBJ2-7; 11 bases are a match to TRBD2. The CDR3 is made up of 15 amino acids. Germline assignment: CDR1 SGHTA and CDR2 FQGNSA. V lost 5 bases to trimming and J lost 4 bases; unmatched junction nucleotides: 7. The CDR3 bases are TGTGCCAGCAGCCTTCAGACTAGCGGGGATTACGAGCAGTACTTC. It specifies CASSLQTSGDYEQYF.